This TCR beta chain originates from a study of OX40 agonist ivuxolimab in advanced cancers. Looking at the study overall: Partial responses were achieved by three patients, one with hepatocellular carcinoma and two with cutaneous melanoma.

Method: immunoSEQ multiplex PCR; TCRdb's copy keeps in-frame clones and lacks some. The repertoire holds 70,000 to 75,000 clones, around 90% seen once, with around 2.7% in the top ten. There are 16 residues in the CDR3. CDR1 SGHDT and CDR2 YYEEEE come from the germline V gene. With 4 bases clipped from V and 3 bases from J, the junction kept 10 bases outside the gene matches. The sequences come from CD4+ or CD8+ T cells sorted from blood, collected in a trial of the OX40 agonist ivuxolimab. The genes are TRBV5-6 and TRBJ2-7, with 10 bases aligning to TRBD1. This receptor was obtained from an adult with an advanced solid tumor such as melanoma, head and neck, liver or kidney cancer. DNA of the CDR3: TGTGCCAGCAGCCGAGACAGGGGGCGAGGAATCTACGAGCAGTACTTC. Protein product: CASSRDRGRGIYEQYF. The whole variable domain, filled in from reference TRBV5-6 and TRBJ2-7, reads DAGVTQSPTHLIKTRGQQVTLRCSPKSGHDTVSWYQQALGQGPQFIFQYYEEEERQRGNFPDRFSGHQFPNYSSELNVNALLLGDSALYLCASSRDRGRGIYEQYFGPGTRLTVT.